The clone carrying this T cell receptor beta chain was found a few times. This specimen belongs to a study of response to subunit inactivated influenza vaccine. TCRdb redid the calling of the RT-PCR reads with MiXCR, one entry per CDR3 protein. The repertoire holds roughly 570,000 distinct CDR3 sequences, with 10% to 15% as singletons. V was pared by 3 bases and J by 4 bases, with 18 bases between. This CDR3 is 16 amino acids long. This chain uses TRBV12-3 or TRBV12-4 with TRBJ1-2; no clear D. Sequenced material: PBMCs from blood, taken more than 35 days after vaccination. This receptor was taken from a man aged 45 to 65 who received an inactivated influenza vaccine. The CDR3 nucleotides read TGTGCCAGCAGTTTCCCCCACATAGGTTTTCCCTATGGCTACACCTTC. It is translated as CASSFPHIGFPYGYTF.